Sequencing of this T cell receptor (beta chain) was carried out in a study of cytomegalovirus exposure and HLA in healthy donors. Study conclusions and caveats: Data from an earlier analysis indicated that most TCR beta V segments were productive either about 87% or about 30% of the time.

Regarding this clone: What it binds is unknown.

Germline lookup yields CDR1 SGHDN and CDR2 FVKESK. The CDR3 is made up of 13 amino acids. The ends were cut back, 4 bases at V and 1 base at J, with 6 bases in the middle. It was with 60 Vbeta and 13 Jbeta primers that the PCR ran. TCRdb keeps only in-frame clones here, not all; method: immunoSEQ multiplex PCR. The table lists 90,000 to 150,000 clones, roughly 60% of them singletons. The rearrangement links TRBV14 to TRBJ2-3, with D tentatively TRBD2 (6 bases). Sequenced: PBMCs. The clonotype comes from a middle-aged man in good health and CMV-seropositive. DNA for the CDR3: TGTGCCAGCAGCCGGGGGGGCACAGATACGCAGTATTTT. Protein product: CASSRGGTDTQYF.